This TCR beta chain was profiled in a study of shared clonotypes between healthy human individuals. Across the study: The plates for each donor numbered three CD4 naive, three CD4 memory, two CD8 naive and one CD8 memory. Study-wide results and caveats: Investigators expected sequencing depth to affect clonotype sharing among donors.

In replicate PCRs of sorted subsets, 150 to 200 ng DNA, roughly 31,000 T cell genomes, was used. Libraries were prepared by immunoSEQ multiplex PCR; TCRdb keeps only in-frame clonotypes and omits some of them. The table has about 2 million clones, less than 95% seen once. This clone appeared a single time. Its antigen is unidentified. CD45RO-negative cells were positively selected for CCR7, leaving out terminally differentiated effector memory CD45RA+ cells. Those who donated were healthy HIV-negative adults, with no recent acute infections or vaccinations reported. Trimming removed 0 bases at V and 4 bases at J, with 11 bases between. The CDR3 has 15 residues. The V gene's germline CDR1 is ENHRY and CDR2 SYGVKD.

This TCR derives from a man between 18 and 35 years old in good health. The V gene is TRBV10-3, the J gene TRBJ2-3; D is ambiguous. Sequenced: naive CD8+ T cells sorted from blood. In DNA, the CDR3 is TGTGCCATCAGTGAGTCGGATTCTAAGGCAGATACGCAGTATTTT. It translates to CAISESDSKADTQYF.